The entry below gives a single T cell receptor beta chain sequence along with its context. This record belongs to a study of blood T cell repertoires in COVID-19. Which cohort a participant joined came from the clinical history participants gave. Libraries were prepared by immunoSEQ multiplex PCR; TCRdb keeps only in-frame clonotypes and omits some of them. Altogether fewer than 300,000 clones are present, roughly 91% being singletons, with the ten largest covering over 7.5%. Trimming at V came to 7 bases and at J to 1 base, leaving 6 bases not matched to a gene. Germline V gives CDR1 SNHLY, CDR2 FYNNEI. The CDR3 runs to 14 residues.

Sequencing was done on a sample of PBMCs or T cells enriched from blood (not recorded which). This TCR came from a man in his forties who had recovered from COVID-19. The chain joins TRBV2 to TRBJ1-1; 7 bases agree with TRBD1. CDR3 bases: TGTGCCAGCAAGACAGGGTATTGGAACACTGAAGCTTTCTTT. It encodes CASKTGYWNTEAFF.